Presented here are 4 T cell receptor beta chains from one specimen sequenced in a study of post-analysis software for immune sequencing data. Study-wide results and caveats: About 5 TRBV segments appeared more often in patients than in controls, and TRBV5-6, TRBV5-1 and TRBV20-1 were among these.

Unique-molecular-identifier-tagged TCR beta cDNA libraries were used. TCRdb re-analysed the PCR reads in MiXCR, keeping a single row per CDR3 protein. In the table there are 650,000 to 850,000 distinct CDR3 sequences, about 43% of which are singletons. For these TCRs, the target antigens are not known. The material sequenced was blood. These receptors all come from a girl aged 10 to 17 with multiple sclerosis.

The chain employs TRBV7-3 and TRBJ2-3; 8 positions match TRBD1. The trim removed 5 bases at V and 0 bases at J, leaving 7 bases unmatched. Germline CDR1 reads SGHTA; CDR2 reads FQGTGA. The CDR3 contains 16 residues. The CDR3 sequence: CASSPFGQGSTDTQYF. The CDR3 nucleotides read TGTGCCAGCAGCCCCTTCGGACAGGGAAGCACAGATACGCAGTATTTT.

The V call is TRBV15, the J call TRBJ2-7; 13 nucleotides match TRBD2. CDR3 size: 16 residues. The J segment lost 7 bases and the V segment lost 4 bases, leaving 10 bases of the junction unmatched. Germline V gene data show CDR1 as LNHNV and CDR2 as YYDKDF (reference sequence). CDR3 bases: TGTGCCACCAGCAACCACGGGACTAGCGGGACCAATGAGCAGTACTTC. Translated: CATSNHGTSGTNEQYF.

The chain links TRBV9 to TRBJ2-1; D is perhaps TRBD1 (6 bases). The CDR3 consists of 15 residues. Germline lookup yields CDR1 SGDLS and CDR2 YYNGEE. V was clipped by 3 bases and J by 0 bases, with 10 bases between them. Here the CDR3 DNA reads TGTGCCAGCAGCGAGGGGACACTCTCCTACAATGAGCAGTTCTTC. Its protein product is CASSEGTLSYNEQFF.

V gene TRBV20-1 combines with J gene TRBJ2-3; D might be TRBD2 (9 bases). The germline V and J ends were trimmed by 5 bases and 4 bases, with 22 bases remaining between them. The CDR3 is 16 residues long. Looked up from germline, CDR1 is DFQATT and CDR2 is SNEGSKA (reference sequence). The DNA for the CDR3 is TGCAGTGCTCAGGGGGCAGCGGGAGGATTACCAGATACGCAGTATTTT. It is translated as CSAQGAAGGLPDTQYF.